This is a list of T cell receptor beta chains from one sample in a study of cytomegalovirus exposure and HLA in healthy donors. Profiling relied on immunoSEQ multiplex PCR, and the TCRdb table lists in-frame clones only, not all of them. The repertoire consists of under 200,000 clones, with 75% to 85% occurring once and the leading ten covering 5% to 7%. Sequencing was done on a sample of PBMCs. Every receptor here comes from a man between 45 and 60 years old in good health and CMV-seropositive. The CDR3 runs from the conserved cysteine through the conserved F or W. Each record gives: J gene, clone size, D gene, V gene, CDR3 protein, CDR3 DNA. A D gene is named only where the DNA matches it firmly. Some rows mark clone size as missing; the rest say once, few, many or name a class of expanded clone.

j_call: TRBJ1-5
clone_size: NA
d_call: NA
v_call: TRBV6-1
cdr3_aa: CASSENGGAGQPQHF
cdr3_nt: TGTGCCAGCAGTGAAAACGGAGGGGCGGGTCAGCCCCAGCATTTT

j_call: TRBJ2-5
clone_size: NA
d_call: NA
v_call: TRBV27
cdr3_aa: CASSSPTRAETQYF
cdr3_nt: TGTGCCAGCAGTTCCCCGACTAGGGCCGAGACCCAGTACTTC

j_call: TRBJ2-1
clone_size: once
d_call: NA
v_call: TRBV9
cdr3_aa: CASSSHNRVWEQFF
cdr3_nt: TGTGCCAGCAGCTCCCATAACAGGGTTTGGGAGCAGTTCTTC

j_call: TRBJ2-5
clone_size: NA
d_call: TRBD1
v_call: TRBV7-7
cdr3_aa: CDQQGAAKTQYF
cdr3_nt: TGTGACCAACAGGGGGCGGCAAAGACCCAGTACTTC

j_call: TRBJ2-3
clone_size: NA
d_call: NA
v_call: TRBV4-1
cdr3_aa: CASSQDWTGYTDTQYF
cdr3_nt: TGCGCCAGCAGCCAAGACTGGACGGGGTACACAGATACGCAGTATTTT

j_call: TRBJ1-1
clone_size: NA
d_call: TRBD1
v_call: TRBV5-6
cdr3_aa: CASSFGQGKASEAFF
cdr3_nt: TGTGCCAGCAGTTTCGGACAGGGGAAGGCTAGTGAAGCTTTCTTT

j_call: TRBJ1-1
clone_size: NA
d_call: NA
v_call: TRBV13
cdr3_aa: CASSLRGGARNTEAFF
cdr3_nt: TGTGCCAGCAGCCTACGGGGAGGGGCTAGGAACACTGAAGCTTTCTTT

j_call: TRBJ2-5
clone_size: NA
d_call: TRBD1
v_call: TRBV5-1
cdr3_aa: CASSRQGAQGAQYF
cdr3_nt: TGCGCCAGCAGCCGCCAGGGGGCCCAGGGGGCCCAGTACTTC

j_call: TRBJ1-6
clone_size: NA
d_call: TRBD1
v_call: TRBV9
cdr3_aa: CASSDRGGNSPLHF
cdr3_nt: TGTGCCAGCAGCGACAGGGGGGGTAATTCACCCCTCCACTTT

j_call: TRBJ2-3
clone_size: once
d_call: TRBD2
v_call: TRBV2
cdr3_aa: CASSVVEGRDPYF
cdr3_nt: TGTGCCAGCAGTGTAGTAGAGGGGAGGGATCCGTATTTT

j_call: TRBJ2-1
clone_size: NA
d_call: TRBD2
v_call: TRBV10-3
cdr3_aa: CAISEYTSGGNNEQFF
cdr3_nt: TGTGCCATCAGTGAGTACACTAGCGGAGGCAACAATGAGCAGTTCTTC

j_call: TRBJ1-4
clone_size: NA
d_call: NA
v_call: TRBV15
cdr3_aa: CATSRDPKGNRANEKLFF
cdr3_nt: TGTGCCACCAGCAGAGACCCCAAGGGGAATCGGGCTAATGAAAAACTGTTTTTT

j_call: TRBJ2-2
clone_size: NA
d_call: NA
v_call: TRBV25-1
cdr3_aa: CASSVSLLGVNTGELFF
cdr3_nt: TGTGCCAGCAGTGTATCCCTTTTAGGGGTGAACACCGGGGAGCTGTTTTTT

j_call: TRBJ1-1
clone_size: NA
d_call: NA
v_call: TRBV18
cdr3_aa: CASSPAGGLSGTEAFF
cdr3_nt: TGTGCCAGCTCACCGGCGGGGGGGCTGTCTGGCACTGAAGCTTTCTTT

j_call: TRBJ1-4
clone_size: NA
d_call: NA
v_call: TRBV6-5
cdr3_aa: CASSWGRDEKLFF
cdr3_nt: TGTGCCAGCAGTTGGGGCAGGGATGAAAAACTGTTTTTT

j_call: TRBJ2-2
clone_size: NA
d_call: NA
v_call: TRBV6-5
cdr3_aa: CASKRIGDTGELFF
cdr3_nt: TGTGCCAGCAAGAGGATCGGGGACACCGGGGAGCTGTTTTTT

j_call: TRBJ1-5
clone_size: NA
d_call: TRBD1
v_call: TRBV6-5
cdr3_aa: CASNQGANQPQHF
cdr3_nt: TGTGCCAGCAATCAGGGGGCAAACCAGCCCCAGCATTTT

j_call: TRBJ1-3
clone_size: once
d_call: TRBD1
v_call: TRBV2
cdr3_aa: CASRASTGGSGNTIYF
cdr3_nt: TGTGCCAGCAGGGCCTCCACAGGGGGCTCTGGAAACACCATATATTTT

j_call: TRBJ1-3
clone_size: NA
d_call: NA
v_call: TRBV30
cdr3_aa: CAWSDRGRGNTIYF
cdr3_nt: TGTGCCTGGAGCGATAGAGGCCGTGGAAACACCATATATTTT

j_call: TRBJ1-1
clone_size: NA
d_call: TRBD1
v_call: TRBV5-1
cdr3_aa: CASSVGDRGRKTEAFF
cdr3_nt: TGCGCCAGCAGCGTGGGGGACAGGGGGCGAAAAACTGAAGCTTTCTTT

j_call: TRBJ1-4
clone_size: NA
d_call: NA
v_call: TRBV4-1
cdr3_aa: CASSPWDTRNEKLFF
cdr3_nt: TGCGCCAGCAGCCCTTGGGACACTCGAAATGAAAAACTGTTTTTT

j_call: TRBJ2-7
clone_size: NA
d_call: NA
v_call: TRBV6-5
cdr3_aa: CASSSRGAFAYEQYF
cdr3_nt: TGTGCCAGCAGTTCCCGGGGAGCGTTCGCCTACGAGCAGTACTTC

j_call: TRBJ2-5
clone_size: NA
d_call: TRBD1
v_call: TRBV6-1
cdr3_aa: CASSSSTGVETQYF
cdr3_nt: TGTGCCAGCAGTTCATCCACAGGGGTAGAGACCCAGTACTTC

j_call: TRBJ1-2
clone_size: NA
d_call: NA
v_call: TRBV15
cdr3_aa: CATSRDSGYGYTF
cdr3_nt: TGTGCCACCAGCAGAGATTCGGGGTATGGCTACACCTTC

j_call: TRBJ1-1
clone_size: once
d_call: TRBD1
v_call: TRBV5-1
cdr3_aa: CASSRGQGGPLEAFF
cdr3_nt: TGCGCCAGCAGCCGTGGACAGGGTGGGCCCCTTGAAGCTTTCTTT

j_call: TRBJ2-7
clone_size: NA
d_call: TRBD1
v_call: TRBV15
cdr3_aa: CATSGTGVDEQYF
cdr3_nt: TGTGCCACCAGCGGAACAGGGGTGGACGAGCAGTACTTC

j_call: TRBJ2-2
clone_size: NA
d_call: NA
v_call: TRBV2
cdr3_aa: CASLSGQGRRTGELFF
cdr3_nt: TGTGCCAGCCTGTCAGGGCAGGGTAGGCGTACCGGGGAGCTGTTTTTT